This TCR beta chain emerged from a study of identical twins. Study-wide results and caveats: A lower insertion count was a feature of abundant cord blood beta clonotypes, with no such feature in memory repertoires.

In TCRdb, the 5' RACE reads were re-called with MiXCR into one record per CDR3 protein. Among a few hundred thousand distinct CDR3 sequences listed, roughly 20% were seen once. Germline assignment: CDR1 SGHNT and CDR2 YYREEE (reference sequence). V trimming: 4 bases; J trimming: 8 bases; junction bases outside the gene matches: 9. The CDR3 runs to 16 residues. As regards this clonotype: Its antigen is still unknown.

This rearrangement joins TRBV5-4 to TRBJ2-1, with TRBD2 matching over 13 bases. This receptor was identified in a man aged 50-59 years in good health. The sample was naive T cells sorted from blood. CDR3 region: CASSPTGLAGVYEQFF. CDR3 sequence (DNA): TGTGCCAGCAGCCCAACAGGACTAGCGGGAGTCTATGAGCAGTTCTTC.